One and the same sample provided the 12 T cell receptor beta chains below, sequenced in a study of blood T cell repertoires in COVID-19. Some clones are missing from TCRdb's copy, which holds only in-frame ones; the method was immunoSEQ multiplex PCR. This sample carries about 73,000 clones, about four fifths of them seen once, and the ten largest clones take under 30%. The sequencing input was peripheral blood. These receptor sequences come from a human donor in a cohort sampled during active COVID-19.

The rearrangement uses TRBV7-9 and TRBJ1-6, with TRBD1 matching over 8 bases. V lost 2 bases to trimming and J lost 11 bases; unmatched junction nucleotides: 5. Germline CDR1 reads SEHNR; CDR2 reads FQNEAQ (reference sequence). The CDR3 covers 14 residues. DNA for the CDR3: TGTGCCAGCAGCTTAACACAGGGGGGGCCACCCCTCCACTTT. It is translated as CASSLTQGGPPLHF.

This chain links TRBV6-1 with TRBJ2-1; a weak D match, TRBD1 (6 bases). There are 12 residues in the CDR3. V was clipped by 1 base and J by 13 bases, with 11 bases between them. Germline V lookup: CDR1 MNHNS, CDR2 SASEGT. The chain's CDR3 is CASSEVRDIQFF. In nucleotides, the CDR3 is TGTGCCAGCAGTGAAGTTCGGGACATCCAGTTCTTC.

The chain carries TRBV28 and TRBJ2-5; TRBD1 matches 8 bases. The CDR3 loop spans 18 amino acids. Germline-derived CDR1 and CDR2 are MDHEN and SYDVKM. V was clipped by 2 bases and J by 2 bases; unmatched bases: 13. The CDR3: CASSLTRGRGPKQETQYF. The CDR3 DNA is TGTGCCAGCAGTTTAACCAGGGGGCGAGGACCAAAGCAAGAGACCCAGTACTTC.

J is TRBJ2-5 and V is TRBV20-1; weak D call: TRBD1 (5 bases). V shed 7 bases and J shed 2 bases, with 8 bases lying between them. Per germline, CDR1 DFQATT and CDR2 SNEGSKA (reference sequence). This CDR3 has 11 residues. The CDR3 region has the DNA TGCAGTGTAGCAGGGCAAGAGACCCAGTACTTC. This translates into CSVAGQETQYF.

Only a few counts were recorded for this clone. The CDR3 coding sequence is TGCGCCAGCAGCTTGTCAGGGACAGGGACCTCTGGGGCCAACGTCCTGACTTTC. This translates into CASSLSGTGTSGANVLTF. This chain links TRBV5-1 with TRBJ2-6, with 9 bases identical to TRBD1. Per germline, CDR1 SGHRS and CDR2 YFSETQ. The CDR3 covers 18 residues. After removal of 1 base from V and 0 bases from J, the junction contained 5 bases not matched to a gene. Variable domain in full (rest from reference TRBV5-1 and TRBJ2-6): KAGVTQTPRYLIKTRGQQVTLSCSPISGHRSVSWYQQTPGQGLQFLFEYFSETQRNKGNFPGRFSGRQFSNSRSEMNVSTLELGDSALYLCASSLSGTGTSGANVLTFGAGSRLTVL.

This clone appeared a single time. The rearrangement joins TRBV15 to TRBJ2-1, with D possibly being TRBD1 (6 bases). The germline V gene encodes CDR1 LNHNV and CDR2 YYDKDF (reference sequence). The CDR3 is made up of 15 amino acids. V was shortened by 1 base and J by 5 bases, with 12 bases between the two germline ends. CDR3 loop: CATSRGQGGHNEQFF. The CDR3 DNA reads TGTGCCACCAGCAGAGGGCAAGGGGGACACAATGAGCAGTTCTTC.

The CDR3 coding sequence is TGTGCCAGCAGCTTAGGGCAGGGGGCTCGCACAGATACGCAGTATTTT. Its protein product is CASSLGQGARTDTQYF. V gene TRBV11-3 combines with J gene TRBJ2-3, with TRBD1 identical over 8 bases. This CDR3 contains 16 residues. CDR1 and CDR2 (germline): SGHNT, YENEEA. V shed 1 base and J 1 base; nucleotides not matched to a gene: 4.

The gene calls are TRBV7-6 and TRBJ2-7; a possible D gene is TRBD1 (6 bases). V lost 5 bases and J 5 bases, leaving 13 bases between the germline ends. Germline loops: CDR1 SGHVS, CDR2 FNYEAQ. The CDR3 runs to 13 residues. CDR3 in amino acids: CASSPRGTDEQYF. Here the CDR3 DNA reads TGTGCCAGCAGCCCCAGGGGAACCGACGAGCAGTACTTC. Complete variable domain (other parts from reference TRBV7-6 and TRBJ2-7): GAGVSQSPRYKVTKRGQDVALRCDPISGHVSLYWYRQALGQGPEFLTYFNYEAQQDKSGLPNDRFSAERPEGSISTLTIQRTEQRDSAMYRCASSPRGTDEQYFGPGTRLTVT.

This chain joins TRBV6-1 and TRBJ2-3; D gene ambiguous. CDR3 size: 12 residues. CDR1 is MNHNS, CDR2 SASEGT, per germline. The V end lost 4 bases, the J end lost 3 bases, and 5 bases lay between the germline ends. DNA for the CDR3: TGTGCCAGCAGTGGGCTGACAGATACGCAGTATTTT. It yields the protein CASSGLTDTQYF.

The chain recombines TRBV6-5 with TRBJ1-5; TRBD1 matches 7 bases. V trimming: 6 bases; J trimming: 9 bases; junction bases outside the gene matches: 11. The V gene's germline CDR1 is MNHEY and CDR2 SVGAGI. CDR3 size: 14 residues. The CDR3 bases are TGTGCCAGCAGACGCTCGGACAGGTCGAGGCCCCAGCATTTT. Translation gives CASRRSDRSRPQHF.

The chain couples TRBV7-8 to TRBJ2-5, with 13 bases lining up with TRBD2. The CDR3 contains 15 residues. From germline, CDR1 is SGHVS and CDR2 FQNEAQ. Losses at the gene ends were 1 base for V and 6 bases for J; bases not matched to a gene: 2. The CDR3 sequence: CASSLVLAGGQTQYF. CDR3 bases: TGTGCCAGCAGCTTAGTACTAGCGGGGGGGCAGACCCAGTACTTC.

The chain employs TRBV28 and TRBJ2-7; 10 positions match TRBD1. The V and J ends lost 5 bases and 4 bases, in that order; junction bases with no gene match: 8. The CDR3 totals 15 residues. The germline V gene encodes CDR1 MDHEN and CDR2 SYDVKM. CDR3 protein: CASSTRDRGGYEQYF. Written as DNA, the CDR3 is TGTGCCAGCAGTACCCGGGACAGGGGTGGGTACGAGCAGTACTTC.